This entry features one TCR beta chain sequence. The antigen is undetermined. These data belong to a study of neoadjuvant anti-PD-1 for oral cavity cancer. Study details: Around day 43, patients without progression received a fourth nivolumab dose before surgery. Overall study results and limits: Treg/Th17 ratio rose with pretreatment blood and fell with post-treatment tumor TCRbeta clonality.

Germline CDR1 reads SGHRS; CDR2 reads YFSETQ. Unmatched junction bases numbered 13, after V lost 6 bases and J lost 8 bases. The CDR3 runs to 14 residues. Most PBMC samples had 450 to 500 ng input DNA in six replicates. Clones were read by immunoSEQ multiplex PCR, and TCRdb kept only the in-frame ones, dropping some. This table has approximately 83,000 clones, about four fifths appearing once. This sequence was found in a person between 40 and 80 years old with oral cavity squamous cell carcinoma. The chain links TRBV5-1 to TRBJ1-1; 7 bases match TRBD1. The sample consisted of PBMCs, taken before nivolumab (anti-PD-1) treatment. CDR3 amino acids: CASTRGGGQEEAFF. The CDR3 DNA reads as TGCGCCAGCACCCGGGGAGGGGGCCAGGAGGAAGCTTTCTTT.